These 17 T cell receptor beta chains came from one sample sequenced in a study of blood T cell repertoires in COVID-19. Assay used: immunoSEQ multiplex PCR; TCRdb lists only in-frame clones, some missing. The sample lists 5,000 to 7,000 clones; about 90% were seen once. The sample consisted of peripheral blood. The receptors here all came from a human donor in a cohort sampled during active COVID-19.

V gene TRBV6-5 combines with J gene TRBJ1-2, with D perhaps matching TRBD1 (6 bases). CDR1 MNHEY and CDR2 SVGAGI come from the germline V gene. V was pared by 7 bases and J by 4 bases, with 19 bases between. This CDR3 has 15 residues. DNA for the CDR3: TGTGCCAGCATTTCACGCCGGGACACTCTCTATGGCTACACCTTC. Its translation: CASISRRDTLYGYTF.

The J gene is TRBJ2-7, the V gene TRBV6-1; 7 nucleotides align to TRBD2. In germline, CDR1 is MNHNS, CDR2 SASEGT. The CDR3 spans 14 residues. Trimming cost V 1 base and J 7 bases; bases outside gene matches: 7. The CDR3 loop is CASSEGREIGEQYF. CDR3 coding DNA: TGTGCCAGCAGTGAAGGGCGGGAGATCGGGGAGCAGTACTTC.

This clone appeared a few times. V gene TRBV19 combines with J gene TRBJ1-5; maybe TRBD1 (6 bases). CDR3 length equals 15 residues. Trimming removed 3 bases from V and 0 bases from J, with 9 bases in between. Germline V gives CDR1 LNHDA, CDR2 SQIVND (reference sequence). The CDR3 is CASSMGQISNQPQHF. CDR3 nucleotide sequence: TGTGCCAGTAGTATGGGACAAATTAGCAATCAGCCCCAGCATTTT.

The chain has TRBV6-2 or TRBV6-3 and TRBJ2-3; tentatively, D is TRBD2 (6 bases). V was pared by 6 bases and J by 1 base, with 17 bases between. Germline CDR1 and CDR2: MNHEY and SVGEGT. This CDR3 is 16 amino acids long. CDR3 region: CASSARRVAGTDTQYF. The DNA of the CDR3 is TGTGCCAGCAGCGCCCGGCGGGTAGCGGGCACAGATACGCAGTATTTT.

The CDR3 coding sequence is TGTGCCAGTAGTATAGGGGGAAGAGGGGAGGGTACCAAAAACATTCAGTACTTC. It codes for CASSIGGRGEGTKNIQYF. V gene TRBV19 combines with J gene TRBJ2-4, with 7 bases that match TRBD2. Germline CDR1 reads LNHDA; CDR2 reads SQIVND (reference sequence). With 1 base clipped from V and 2 bases from J, the junction kept 11 bases outside the gene matches. The CDR3 length is 18 residues.

The rearrangement joins TRBV9 to TRBJ2-5; D call uncertain. Germline values: CDR1 SGDLS, CDR2 YYNGEE. V was shortened by 0 bases and J by 4 bases, with 13 bases between the two germline ends. This CDR3 has 15 amino acids. CDR3 in amino acids: CASSVAWRLTETQYF. As DNA, the CDR3 is TGTGCCAGCAGCGTAGCTTGGCGACTGACAGAGACCCAGTACTTC. The full variable domain, in which reference TRBV9 and TRBJ2-5 provide the parts outside the CDR3, is DSGVTQTPKHLITATGQRVTLRCSPRSGDLSVYWYQQSLDQGLQFLIQYYNGEERAKGNILERFSAQQFPDLHSELNLSSLELGDSALYFCASSVAWRLTETQYFGPGTRLLVL.

This clone appeared once. The chain links TRBV19 to TRBJ2-3, with 13 bases aligning to TRBD2. The CDR3 is 18 residues long. Per the germline V gene, CDR1 is LNHDA and CDR2 is SQIVND (reference sequence). CDR3 sequence (DNA): TGTGGGTATTGGGCAGGGATAACTAGCGGGAGGGCCGAGGATACGCAGTATTTT. It yields the protein CGYWAGITSGRAEDTQYF.

The count of this clone is one. V and J are TRBV27 and TRBJ2-1; 8 bases fit TRBD1. Losses at the gene ends were 6 bases for V and 10 bases for J; bases not matched to a gene: 8. Looked up from germline, CDR1 is MNHEY and CDR2 is SMNVEV (reference sequence). The length of the CDR3 is 13 residues. The CDR3 DNA is TGTGCCAGCAGCCAGGACAGGGAACGGGAGCAGTTCTTC. Translated, it gives CASSQDREREQFF.

The chain is built from TRBV9 and TRBJ2-1, with 7 bases fitting TRBD1. CDR1 and CDR2 from the germline V gene are SGDLS and YYNGEE. With V trimmed by 0 bases and J by 4 bases, 10 bases remained unmatched. This CDR3 comprises 17 residues. This CDR3 reads CASSVDQRGLEYNEQFF. As DNA, the CDR3 is TGTGCCAGCAGCGTAGACCAAAGGGGGCTCGAATACAATGAGCAGTTCTTC.

The chain employs TRBV6-5 and TRBJ2-1; 11 positions match TRBD2. V gave up 0 bases and J gave up 7 bases; unmatched junction bases: 5. CDR1 MNHEY and CDR2 SVGAGI come from the germline V gene. The CDR3 totals 16 residues. The chain's CDR3 is CASSYSFPSGRNEQFF. CDR3 nucleotide sequence: TGTGCCAGCAGTTACTCGTTCCCTAGCGGGAGGAATGAGCAGTTCTTC.

V is TRBV6-5 and J is TRBJ2-7, with TRBD2 as a possible D gene (6 bases). V lost 3 bases, J lost 3 bases, and 12 bases lay in between. Germline assignment: CDR1 MNHEY and CDR2 SVGAGI. The CDR3 totals 14 residues. The CDR3 nucleotides read TGTGCCAGCAGTTATAGAGCGGGTCACTACGAGCAGTACTTC. It translates to CASSYRAGHYEQYF.

J is TRBJ2-1 and V is TRBV27, with a tentative D call TRBD2 (6 bases). Germline V gives CDR1 MNHEY, CDR2 SMNVEV (reference sequence). Trimming pared 6 bases from V and 12 bases from J, leaving 15 bases between. The CDR3 runs to 12 residues. The CDR3 protein is CASSQPGLRQFF. Here the CDR3 DNA reads TGTGCCAGCAGCCAGCCGGGACTGCGGCAGTTCTTC.

This clone was recorded once. The V gene is TRBV6-5, the J gene TRBJ1-1; TRBD1 is a possible D gene (5 bases). Trimming left V 6 bases short and J 7 bases short, with 15 bases between. The CDR3 runs to 13 residues. CDR1 and CDR2 (germline): MNHEY, SVGAGI. CDR3 in amino acids: CASSRPQGLEAFF. CDR3 nucleotide sequence: TGTGCCAGCAGCCGGCCTCAGGGCCTTGAAGCTTTCTTT.

The CDR3 DNA is TGTGCCAGCAGCTCTCGGGTGGACAGACCAAGTTATGGCTACACCTTC. It translates to CASSSRVDRPSYGYTF. The chain recombines TRBV5-6 with TRBJ1-2; possible D gene TRBD1, 6 bases. From germline, CDR1 is SGHDT and CDR2 YYEEEE. The V end was cut by 3 bases, the J end by 5 bases, with 20 bases between. The CDR3 runs 16 residues. Full variable domain (rest looked up from reference TRBV5-6 and TRBJ1-2): DAGVTQSPTHLIKTRGQQVTLRCSPKSGHDTVSWYQQALGQGPQFIFQYYEEEERQRGNFPDRFSGHQFPNYSSELNVNALLLGDSALYLCASSSRVDRPSYGYTFGSGTRLTVV.

The V and J genes are TRBV11-2 and TRBJ2-1; the match to TRBD2 covers 10 bases. This CDR3 is 16 amino acids long. Germline lookup yields CDR1 SGHAT and CDR2 FQNNGV. V lost 4 bases, J lost 4 bases, and 7 bases stayed unmatched. CDR3 protein: CASSSLAGRPYNEQFF. DNA for the CDR3: TGTGCCAGCAGCTCACTAGCGGGAAGACCTTACAATGAGCAGTTCTTC.

The V gene is TRBV6-6, the J gene TRBJ2-3; weak D call: TRBD2 (6 bases). Germline V CDR1 and CDR2: MNHNY, SVGAGI (reference sequence). This CDR3 is built from 14 residues. Trimming took 6 bases from V and 8 from J, leaving 18 bases between them. The CDR3 reads CASRPGLTVVTQYF. The CDR3 DNA reads TGTGCCAGCAGACCGGGACTTACAGTCGTTACGCAGTATTTT.

CDR3 loop: CASSHLLNYGYTF. DNA of the CDR3: TGCGCCAGCAGTCATCTCCTAAACTATGGCTACACCTTC. The chain carries TRBV23-1 and TRBJ1-2; no definite D call. TRBV23-1 is reported as an ORF; its role is uncertain. The CDR3 spans 13 residues. V lost 3 bases to trimming and J lost 2 bases, with 7 bases between them.